This record covers a single TCR beta chain. This CDR3 has 16 residues. Trimming pared 0 bases from V and 2 bases from J, leaving 15 bases between. Germline V gives CDR1 SGHRS, CDR2 YFSETQ. Assay used: immunoSEQ multiplex PCR; TCRdb lists only in-frame clones, some missing. Of about 500,000 clones listed, 75% to 80% are singletons. This entry is derived from a study of shared T cell receptors in the human thymus. The same sample was also used in a study of human thymus T cells. Per that study: Thymic material originated from resections removed in the course of corrective heart surgery. Blood and thymic repertoires both appeared biased in V and J gene usage.

The sequenced sample was thymocytes. The TCR was taken from a boy under three years old with a congenital heart defect. The chain carries TRBV5-1 and TRBJ2-7; the D gene is possibly TRBD2 (5 bases). The CDR3 DNA reads as TGCGCCAGCAGCTTGGGATATCAGCGGTCAACCTACGAGCAGTACTTC. Protein sequence: CASSLGYQRSTYEQYF.